This TCR beta chain was retrieved from a study of a mutant IDH1 vaccine in newly diagnosed glioma. Overall study context: In some groups vaccination began 4-6 weeks post-radiotherapy; others received it with temozolomide. Patients got radiotherapy, temozolomide, or both beforehand, and most got both. The study held visit V12 at week 35 and visit V13 at week 47.

On this clone: Its antigen is unidentified.

The CDR3 runs to 14 residues. V lost 4 bases and J lost 5, with 9 bases in between. Germline V gene sequence: CDR1 ENHRY, CDR2 SYGVKD. As for time point: week 35, safety follow-up. The study gave 300 ug of mutant IDH1 20-mer peptide per vaccine dose, with topical imiquimod. At weeks 1, 3, 5, 7, 11, 15, 19 and 23, patients received a vaccination, eight in all. TCRdb keeps only in-frame clones here, not all; method: immunoSEQ multiplex PCR. This sample carries about 65,000 clones, roughly four fifths of them seen once, and the ten largest clones take approximately 5%. This receptor was obtained from a man aged 40-55 years with glioma. The chain is built from TRBV10-3 and TRBJ1-6; D gene uncertain. The sample consisted of PBMCs, taken from a glioma patient whose treatment included an IDH1 peptide vaccine. CDR3 residues: CAISVGLDNSPLHF. CDR3 nucleotide sequence: TGTGCCATCAGTGTGGGTTTGGATAATTCACCCCTCCACTTT.